These 32 T cell receptor beta chains originate from one sample sequenced in a study of T cells after yellow fever vaccination. TCRdb re-analysed the 5' RACE reads in MiXCR, keeping a single row per CDR3 protein. The data contain roughly 340,000 distinct CDR3 sequences, about 9.5% of them singletons. The sample in question was PBMCs, obtained on the day of the first yellow fever vaccination. The receptors were gathered from a man aged 18 to 35 who received the YFV17D yellow fever vaccine.

This clonotype was seen ten or more times. The chain recombines TRBV20-1 with TRBJ2-5; 9 bases are a match to TRBD2. The ends lost 5 bases at V and 5 bases at J; junction bases unmatched: 6. Germline assignment: CDR1 DFQATT and CDR2 SNEGSKA (reference sequence). The CDR3 is 13 amino acids. The DNA for the CDR3 is TGCAGTGCTCGCGGGACTAGCCGGGAGACCCAGTACTTC. Amino acid sequence: CSARGTSRETQYF.

This CDR3 reads CAWRGLGGPLNEQFF. CDR3 sequence (DNA): TGTGCCTGGAGAGGTTTAGGGGGGCCGCTCAATGAGCAGTTCTTC. The chain joins TRBV30 to TRBJ2-1, with D perhaps assigned TRBD1 or TRBD2 (6 bases each). The CDR3 sequence is 15 residues long. The germline V gene has CDR1 GTSNPN and CDR2 SVGIG (reference sequence). The V end was cut by 3 bases, the J end by 6 bases, with 18 bases between.

The rearrangement links TRBV5-1 to TRBJ2-5; TRBD1 might be the D (5 bases). V lost 1 base, J lost 4 bases, and 8 bases lay in between. Per germline, CDR1 SGHRS and CDR2 YFSETQ. The CDR3 loop spans 13 amino acids. CDR3 bases: TGCGCCAGCAGCTTGCAGGGTTCAGAGACCCAGTACTTC. Translating it yields CASSLQGSETQYF.

The chain has TRBV4-1 and TRBJ1-5; TRBD1 aligns across 9 bases. The CDR3 is made up of 15 amino acids. The germline CDR1 and CDR2 sequences are MGHRA and YSYEKL. After removal of 0 bases from V and 7 bases from J, the junction contained 4 bases not matched to a gene. The CDR3 sequence is CASSQEGQGVQPQHF. The CDR3 nucleotides are TGCGCCAGCAGCCAAGAGGGACAGGGCGTACAGCCCCAGCATTTT.

V gene TRBV20-1 combines with J gene TRBJ2-1; 8 nucleotides match TRBD2. The trim removed 4 bases at V and 4 bases at J, leaving 3 bases unmatched. Per the germline V gene, CDR1 is DFQATT and CDR2 is SNEGSKA (reference sequence). The CDR3 is 13 amino acids. In DNA, the CDR3 is TGCAGTGCTAACGGGGGGGGGTACAATGAGCAGTTCTTC. Its protein is CSANGGGYNEQFF.

This clonotype has just a few counts. The chain employs TRBV20-1 and TRBJ2-7; 11 positions agree with TRBD2. The CDR3 runs to 14 residues. In germline, CDR1 is DFQATT, CDR2 SNEGSKA (reference sequence). Losses at the gene ends were 5 bases for V and 3 bases for J; bases not matched to a gene: 6. The CDR3 DNA sequence: TGCAGTGCTTTAGCGGGGGGGACATACTACGAGCAGTACGTC. It encodes CSALAGGTYYEQYV.

This clonotype was counted between two and nine times. The V call is TRBV7-2, the J call TRBJ2-1; TRBD2 matches 8 bases. Germline CDR1 is SGHTA and CDR2 is FQGNSA. V was clipped by 7 bases and J by 6 bases; unmatched bases: 8. The CDR3 loop spans 14 amino acids. The CDR3 loop reads CASTGVAGPNEQFF. The DNA for the CDR3 is TGTGCCAGCACCGGAGTAGCGGGGCCCAATGAGCAGTTCTTC.

The table lists this clonotype with many counts. The rearrangement links TRBV4-1 to TRBJ2-1; 9 nucleotides match TRBD1. Germline CDR1 MGHRA, CDR2 YSYEKL. The CDR3 sequence is 16 residues long. V lost 3 bases, J lost 2 bases, and 5 bases stayed unmatched. This CDR3 is CASSHWTGDPYNEQFF. In DNA form, the CDR3 reads TGCGCCAGCAGCCATTGGACAGGGGACCCCTACAATGAGCAGTTCTTC.

This clonotype was counted between two and nine times. The chain combines TRBV19 with TRBJ2-2, with D maybe TRBD2 (7 bases). Trimming shortened V by 3 bases and J by 5 bases, and 10 bases separated the two germline ends. The CDR3 has 14 residues. The V gene's germline CDR1 is LNHDA and CDR2 SQIVND (reference sequence). Here the CDR3 reads CASSIRGATGELFF. CDR3 in DNA: TGTGCCAGTAGTATCCGGGGGGCAACCGGGGAGCTGTTTTTT.

This clonotype has a count of ten or more. This sequence joins TRBV6-5 and TRBJ1-5; D ambiguous. Trimming left V 7 bases short and J 4 bases short, with 20 bases between. From germline, CDR1 is MNHEY and CDR2 SVGAGI. There are 16 residues in the CDR3. In DNA, the CDR3 is TGTGCCAGCACCAAAGACGGCTACGGGTTAAATCAGCCCCAGCATTTT. Translated, it gives CASTKDGYGLNQPQHF.

Here the CDR3 reads CSARDRYEAFF. The DNA for the CDR3 is TGCAGCGCTCGGGACAGATATGAAGCTTTCTTT. The chain combines TRBV29-1 with TRBJ1-1; 7 bases map to TRBD1. The CDR3 runs 11 residues. Unmatched junction bases numbered 6, after V lost 7 bases and J lost 7 bases. Germline CDR1 reads SQVTM; CDR2 reads ANQGSEA.

The V gene is TRBV20-1, the J gene TRBJ1-1; D might be TRBD1 (6 bases). Germline-derived CDR1 and CDR2 are DFQATT and SNEGSKA (reference sequence). This CDR3 region has 14 residues. The germline V and J ends were trimmed by 3 bases and 5 bases, with 16 bases remaining between them. The CDR3 coding sequence is TGCAGTGCTAGGAATCCAGGGGTTCTTACTGAAGCTTTCTTT. Residues: CSARNPGVLTEAFF.

The rearrangement joins TRBV29-1 to TRBJ2-2; perhaps TRBD1 as D (6 bases). The CDR3 is made up of 14 amino acids. Trimming pared 7 bases from V and 6 bases from J, leaving 18 bases between. Looked up from germline, CDR1 is SQVTM and CDR2 is ANQGSEA. CDR3 loop: CSAQIQGSSGELFF. In nucleotides, the CDR3 is TGCAGCGCCCAAATCCAGGGGTCGTCCGGGGAGCTGTTTTTT.

Only a few counts were recorded for this clonotype. The V gene is TRBV29-1, the J gene TRBJ1-1, with a possible D match to TRBD1 (5 bases). The length of the CDR3 is 13 residues. The V gene lost 3 bases and the J gene lost 0 bases, with 8 bases spanning the gap. Germline-derived CDR1 and CDR2 are SQVTM and ANQGSEA. CDR3 residues: CSVDRQLNTEAFF. The CDR3, as DNA: TGCAGCGTTGATAGACAGTTGAACACTGAAGCTTTCTTT.

This clonotype was detected a few times. The rearrangement joins TRBV19 to TRBJ2-1; TRBD1 is a possible D gene (6 bases). Looked up from germline, CDR1 is LNHDA and CDR2 is SQIVND (reference sequence). The CDR3 contains 13 residues. The V end lost 7 bases, the J end lost 8 bases, and 15 bases lay between the germline ends. Here the CDR3 DNA reads TGTGCCAGTATCCGGTCCAAGGGGGATGAGCAGTTCTTC. Amino acid sequence: CASIRSKGDEQFF. Based on the CDR3 plus reference TRBV19 and TRBJ2-1, the full variable domain is DGGITQSPKYLFRKEGQNVTLSCEQNLNHDAMYWYRQDPGQGLRLIYYSQIVNDFQKGDIAEGYSVSREKKESFPLTVTSAQKNPTAFYLCASIRSKGDEQFFGPGTRLTVL.

CDR3 region: CASSQDQAAVDTQYF. For the CDR3, the DNA is TGCGCCAGCAGCCAAGATCAAGCGGCGGTAGATACGCAGTATTTT. J is TRBJ2-3 and V is TRBV4-1, with D perhaps matching TRBD2 (5 bases). The CDR3 length is 15 residues. Germline V gene sequence: CDR1 MGHRA, CDR2 YSYEKL. V was shortened by 0 bases and J by 5 bases, with 12 bases between the two germline ends.

This clonotype was counted ten times or more. This chain uses TRBV7-2 with TRBJ1-2; D unresolved. CDR3 length: 13 residues. Trimming shortened V by 1 base and J by 8 bases, and 11 bases separated the two germline ends. The germline V gene has CDR1 SGHTA and CDR2 FQGNSA. CDR3 loop: CASSLGALGGYTF. The CDR3, as DNA: TGTGCCAGCAGCTTAGGGGCCCTCGGAGGCTACACCTTC.

This clonotype was detected a few times. The V gene is TRBV7-8, the J gene TRBJ2-1; the D gene is possibly TRBD1 (6 bases). CDR1 and CDR2 (germline): SGHVS, FQNEAQ. This CDR3 has 17 residues. V lost 6 bases, J lost 0 bases, and 18 bases lay in between. CDR3 nucleotide sequence: TGTGCCAGCAGGCCAAACCGGGACACGAGCTCCTACAATGAGCAGTTCTTC. It specifies CASRPNRDTSSYNEQFF.

The J gene is TRBJ2-1, the V gene TRBV5-1, with unresolved D. This CDR3 is 15 amino acids long. CDR1 and CDR2 (germline): SGHRS, YFSETQ. The V end was cut by 4 bases, the J end by 0 bases, with 11 bases between. The CDR3 nucleotides read TGCGCCAGCAGCATGACCGTCCGCTCCTACAATGAGCAGTTCTTC. Encoded protein: CASSMTVRSYNEQFF.

The rearrangement uses TRBV18 and TRBJ2-1; tentative D call: TRBD1 (6 bases). This CDR3 region has 13 residues. Trimming pared 1 base from V and 5 bases from J, leaving 6 bases between. The germline gives CDR1 KGHSH, CDR2 LQKENI. CDR3 DNA sequence: TGTGCCAGCTCACCACGACAGGACAATGAGCAGTTCTTC. Protein sequence: CASSPRQDNEQFF.

This clonotype was counted ten times or more. The gene calls are TRBV6-6 and TRBJ1-1; D gene uncertain. Trimming cost V 6 bases and J 11 bases, with 7 bases left between them. Germline assignment: CDR1 MNHNY and CDR2 SVGAGI (reference sequence). CDR3 length equals 9 residues. The CDR3 here is CASSPGAFF. The CDR3 nucleotides read TGTGCCAGCAGCCCTGGGGCTTTCTTT.

J is TRBJ2-7 and V is TRBV28; TRBD1 aligns across 7 bases. This CDR3 has 14 residues. The V gene's germline CDR1 is MDHEN and CDR2 SYDVKM. V lost 4 bases to trimming and J lost 6 bases; unmatched junction nucleotides: 9. CDR3 region: CASSSLRGGLEQYV. DNA of the CDR3: TGTGCCAGCAGTTCCCTTCGAGGGGGCCTCGAGCAGTACGTC.

Ten or more counts support this clonotype. The chain couples TRBV5-4 to TRBJ2-1, with D unresolved. The length of the CDR3 is 12 residues. The ends were cut back, 0 bases at V and 2 bases at J, with 0 bases in the middle. Germline lookup yields CDR1 SGHNT and CDR2 YYREEE (reference sequence). CDR3 sequence (DNA): TGTGCCAGCAGCTTGGCCTACAATGAGCAGTTCTTC. Its translation: CASSLAYNEQFF.

This clonotype appeared many times. The CDR3 DNA follows: TGTGCCAGCAGAGCTGACAGGATGAGCATGAACACTGAAGCTTTCTTT. Translation: CASRADRMSMNTEAFF. The chain is built from TRBV6-1 and TRBJ1-1; possible D gene TRBD1, 6 bases. V was trimmed by 6 bases and J by 0 bases, leaving 17 bases between them. Germline CDR1 MNHNS, CDR2 SASEGT. This CDR3 contains 16 residues.

This clonotype occurred a few times. The chain uses TRBV4-3 and TRBJ2-1; no clear D. Germline assignment: CDR1 LGHNA and CDR2 YSLEER. The CDR3 has 14 amino acids. Trimming shortened V by 0 bases and J by 8 bases, and 11 bases separated the two germline ends. For the CDR3, the DNA is TGCGCCAGCAGCCAAGAACCAAAGTCGGATGAGCAGTTCTTC. This gives the protein CASSQEPKSDEQFF.

This chain uses TRBV7-2 with TRBJ1-2; D might be TRBD1 (6 bases). The CDR3 length is 12 residues. Trimming removed 5 bases at V and 4 bases at J, with 8 bases between. Germline V CDR1 and CDR2: SGHTA, FQGNSA. The CDR3 nucleotides read TGTGCCAGCAGCGTACAGGGCTATGGCTACACCTTC. Its translation is CASSVQGYGYTF.

In its sample, this clonotype was seen a few times. The V call is TRBV9, the J call TRBJ2-3, with 9 bases identical to TRBD2. With V trimmed by 3 bases and J by 0 bases, 5 bases remained unmatched. The CDR3 consists of 16 residues. The V gene's germline CDR1 is SGDLS and CDR2 YYNGEE. The CDR3 sequence is CASSAAGTSSTDTQYF. The CDR3 coding sequence is TGTGCCAGCAGCGCGGCCGGGACTAGCAGCACAGATACGCAGTATTTT.

There are many counts of this clonotype. This rearrangement joins TRBV19 to TRBJ2-1, with D unresolved. Germline assignment: CDR1 LNHDA and CDR2 SQIVND (reference sequence). This CDR3 is 14 amino acids long. Trimming left V 1 base short and J 7 bases short, with 11 bases between. CDR3 nucleotides: TGTGCCAGTAGTATAGGGCAGACCAGGAATGAGCAGTTCTTC. The encoded protein is CASSIGQTRNEQFF.

The chain carries TRBV30 and TRBJ2-3; D might be TRBD1 or TRBD2, each matching 6 bases. The V end was cut by 1 base, the J end by 3 bases, with 11 bases between. The CDR3 sequence is 14 residues long. Germline V gene lookup returns CDR1 GTSNPN and CDR2 SVGIG (reference sequence). The CDR3 loop reads CAWSGGALTDTQYF. The CDR3 nucleotides read TGTGCCTGGAGTGGGGGGGCCCTGACAGATACGCAGTATTTT.

This clonotype was seen more than once but under ten times. V is TRBV28 and J is TRBJ1-6; D may be TRBD1 (5 bases). V was cut by 5 bases and J by 7 bases, with 12 bases left in between. The length of the CDR3 is 14 residues. Germline V gene lookup returns CDR1 MDHEN and CDR2 SYDVKM. The CDR3 sequence: CASSPFAGNSPLHF. The DNA for the CDR3 is TGTGCCAGCAGTCCTTTCGCAGGGAATTCACCCCTCCACTTT.

This clonotype occurred a few times. The rearrangement links TRBV10-3 to TRBJ1-2; no reliable D call. CDR1 ENHRY and CDR2 SYGVKD come from the germline V gene. CDR3 length: 12 residues. Trimming removed 3 bases at V and 5 bases at J, with 7 bases between. CDR3 bases: TGTGCCATCAGTGACACGTTTTATGGCTACACCTTC. As protein: CAISDTFYGYTF.

This clonotype appeared a few times. The chain is built from TRBV20-1 and TRBJ2-3, with 7 positions matching TRBD2. Germline assignment: CDR1 DFQATT and CDR2 SNEGSKA (reference sequence). V lost 5 bases to trimming and J lost 0 bases; unmatched junction nucleotides: 5. CDR3 size: 14 residues. The CDR3 region has the DNA TGCAGTGCTGGGAGGGGCGGAAGCACAGATACGCAGTATTTT. Translated: CSAGRGGSTDTQYF.